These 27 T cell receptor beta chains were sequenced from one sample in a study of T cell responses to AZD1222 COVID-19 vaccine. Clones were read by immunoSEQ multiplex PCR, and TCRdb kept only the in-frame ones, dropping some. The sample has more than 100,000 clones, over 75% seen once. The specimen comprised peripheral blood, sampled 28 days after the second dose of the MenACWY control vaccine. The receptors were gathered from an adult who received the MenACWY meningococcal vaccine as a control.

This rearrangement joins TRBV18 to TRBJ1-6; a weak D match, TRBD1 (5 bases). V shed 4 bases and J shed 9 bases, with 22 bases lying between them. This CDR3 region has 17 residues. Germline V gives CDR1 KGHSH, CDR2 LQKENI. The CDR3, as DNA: TGTGCCAGCTCACAAAAAACAGGAGCCATAATCGGTTCACCCCTCCACTTT. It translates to CASSQKTGAIIGSPLHF.

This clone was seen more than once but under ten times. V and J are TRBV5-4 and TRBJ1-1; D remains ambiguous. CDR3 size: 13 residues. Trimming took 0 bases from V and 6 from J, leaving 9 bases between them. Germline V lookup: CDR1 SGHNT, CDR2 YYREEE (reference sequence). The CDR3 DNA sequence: TGTGCCAGCAGCTTGGACTTCGGGTCTGAAGCTTTCTTT. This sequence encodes CASSLDFGSEAFF.

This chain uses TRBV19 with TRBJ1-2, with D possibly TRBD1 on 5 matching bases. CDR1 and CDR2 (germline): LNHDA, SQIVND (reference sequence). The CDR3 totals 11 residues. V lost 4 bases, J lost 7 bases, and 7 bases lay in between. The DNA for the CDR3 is TGTGCCAGTAGTACAAGGGGTGGCTACACCTTC. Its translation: CASSTRGGYTF.

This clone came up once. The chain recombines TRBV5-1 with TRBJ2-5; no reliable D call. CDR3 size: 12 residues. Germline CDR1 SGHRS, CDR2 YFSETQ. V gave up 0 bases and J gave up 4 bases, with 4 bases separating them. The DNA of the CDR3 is TGCGCCAGCAGCTTGGTCCCAGAGACCCAGTACTTC. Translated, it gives CASSLVPETQYF.

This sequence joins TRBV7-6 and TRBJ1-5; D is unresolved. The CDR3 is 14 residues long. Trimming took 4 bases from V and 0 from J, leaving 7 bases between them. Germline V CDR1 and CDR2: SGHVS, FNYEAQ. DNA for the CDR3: TGTGCCAGCAGCTCGGGTCATAGCAATCAGCCCCAGCATTTT. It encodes CASSSGHSNQPQHF.

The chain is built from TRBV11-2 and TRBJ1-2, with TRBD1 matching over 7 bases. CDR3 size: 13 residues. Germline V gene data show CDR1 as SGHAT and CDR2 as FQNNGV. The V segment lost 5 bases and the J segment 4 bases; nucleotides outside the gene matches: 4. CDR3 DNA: TGTGCCAGCAGCCAGGGACAGATCTATGGCTACACCTTC. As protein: CASSQGQIYGYTF.

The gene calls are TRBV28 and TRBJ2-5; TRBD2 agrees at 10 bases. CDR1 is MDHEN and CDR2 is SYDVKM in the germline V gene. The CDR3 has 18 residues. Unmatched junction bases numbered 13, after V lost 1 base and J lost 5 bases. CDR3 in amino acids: CASSLYQGLAGVGETQYF. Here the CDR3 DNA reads TGTGCCAGCAGTTTATATCAGGGGCTAGCGGGAGTAGGCGAGACCCAGTACTTC.

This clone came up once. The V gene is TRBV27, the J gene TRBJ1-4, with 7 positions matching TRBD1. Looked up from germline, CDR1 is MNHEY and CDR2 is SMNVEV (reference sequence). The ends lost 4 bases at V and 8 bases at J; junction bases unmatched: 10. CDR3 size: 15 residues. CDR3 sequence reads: CASSSATGRREKLFF. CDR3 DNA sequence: TGTGCCAGCAGTTCAGCGACAGGGCGTCGGGAAAAACTGTTTTTT.

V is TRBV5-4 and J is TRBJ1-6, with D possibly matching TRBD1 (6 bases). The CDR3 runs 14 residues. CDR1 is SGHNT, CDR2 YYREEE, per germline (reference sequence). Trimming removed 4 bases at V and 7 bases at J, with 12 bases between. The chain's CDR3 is CASSASGENSPLHF. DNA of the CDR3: TGTGCCAGCAGCGCTTCAGGGGAAAATTCACCCCTCCACTTT.

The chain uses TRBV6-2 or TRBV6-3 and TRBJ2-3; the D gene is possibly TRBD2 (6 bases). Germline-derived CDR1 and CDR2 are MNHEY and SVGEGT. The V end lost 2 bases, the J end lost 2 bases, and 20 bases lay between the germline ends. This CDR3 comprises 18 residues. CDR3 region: CASSYRAGRLRDTDTQYF. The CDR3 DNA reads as TGTGCCAGCAGTTACAGGGCGGGGCGTCTGAGGGACACAGATACGCAGTATTTT.

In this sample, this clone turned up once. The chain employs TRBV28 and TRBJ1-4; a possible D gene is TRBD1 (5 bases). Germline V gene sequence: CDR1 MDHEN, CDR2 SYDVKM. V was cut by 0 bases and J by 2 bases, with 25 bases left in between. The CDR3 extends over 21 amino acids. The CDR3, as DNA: TGTGCCAGCAGTTTATGGGAGGGACGAAGGACGAGAGCAACTACTAATGAAAAACTGTTTTTT. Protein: CASSLWEGRRTRATTNEKLFF.

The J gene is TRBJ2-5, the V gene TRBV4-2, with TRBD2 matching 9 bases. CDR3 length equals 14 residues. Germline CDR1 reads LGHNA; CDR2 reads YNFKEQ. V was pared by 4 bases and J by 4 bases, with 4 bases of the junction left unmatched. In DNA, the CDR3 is TGTGCCAGCAGCCTCGGGACTAGCTCAGAGACCCAGTACTTC. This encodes CASSLGTSSETQYF.

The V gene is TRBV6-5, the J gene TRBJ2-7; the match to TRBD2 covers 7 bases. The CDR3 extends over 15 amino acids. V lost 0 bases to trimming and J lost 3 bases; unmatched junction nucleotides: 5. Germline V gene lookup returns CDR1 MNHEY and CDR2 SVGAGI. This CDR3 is CASSYSGSSGYEQYV. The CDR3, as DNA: TGTGCCAGCAGTTACTCGGGCTCTAGCGGCTACGAGCAGTACGTC.

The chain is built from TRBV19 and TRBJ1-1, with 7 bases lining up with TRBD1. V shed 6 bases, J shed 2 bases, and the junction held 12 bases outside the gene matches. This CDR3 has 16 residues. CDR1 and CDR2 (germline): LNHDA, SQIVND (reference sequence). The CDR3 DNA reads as TGTGCCAGTAGGGATAAACCGGGACAGACAAACACTGAAGCTTTCTTT. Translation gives CASRDKPGQTNTEAFF. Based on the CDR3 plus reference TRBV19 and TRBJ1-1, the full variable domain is DGGITQSPKYLFRKEGQNVTLSCEQNLNHDAMYWYRQDPGQGLRLIYYSQIVNDFQKGDIAEGYSVSREKKESFPLTVTSAQKNPTAFYLCASRDKPGQTNTEAFFGQGTRLTVV.

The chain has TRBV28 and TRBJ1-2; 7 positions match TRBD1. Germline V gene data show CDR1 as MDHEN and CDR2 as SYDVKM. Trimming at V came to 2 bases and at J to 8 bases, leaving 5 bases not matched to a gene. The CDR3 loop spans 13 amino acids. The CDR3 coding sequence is TGTGCCAGCAGTTTAGGACAGGCGTGGGGCTACACCTTC. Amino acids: CASSLGQAWGYTF.

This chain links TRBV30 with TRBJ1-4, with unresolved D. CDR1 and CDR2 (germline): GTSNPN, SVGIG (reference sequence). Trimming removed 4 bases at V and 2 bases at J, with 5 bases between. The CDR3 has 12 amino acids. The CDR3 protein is CAWKATNEKLFF. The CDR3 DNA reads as TGTGCCTGGAAGGCGACTAATGAAAAACTGTTTTTT.

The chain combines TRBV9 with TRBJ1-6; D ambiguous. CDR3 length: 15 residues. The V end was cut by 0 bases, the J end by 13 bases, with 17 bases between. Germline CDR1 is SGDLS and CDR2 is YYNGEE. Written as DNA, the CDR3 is TGTGCCAGCAGCGTAGGGAGGGCCGAGCGTTCTCCCCTCCACTTT. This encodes CASSVGRAERSPLHF. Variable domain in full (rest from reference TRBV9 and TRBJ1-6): DSGVTQTPKHLITATGQRVTLRCSPRSGDLSVYWYQQSLDQGLQFLIQYYNGEERAKGNILERFSAQQFPDLHSELNLSSLELGDSALYFCASSVGRAERSPLHFGNGTRLTVT.

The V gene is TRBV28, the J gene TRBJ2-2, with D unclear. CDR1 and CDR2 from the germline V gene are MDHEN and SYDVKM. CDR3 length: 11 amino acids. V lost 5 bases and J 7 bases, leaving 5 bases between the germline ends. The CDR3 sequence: CASSALGELFF. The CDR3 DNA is TGTGCCAGCAGTGCCCTCGGGGAGCTGTTTTTT. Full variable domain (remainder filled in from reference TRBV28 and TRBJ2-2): DVKVTQSSRYLVKRTGEKVFLECVQDMDHENMFWYRQDPGLGLRLIYFSYDVKMKEKGDIPEGYSVSREKKERFSLILESASTNQTSMYLCASSALGELFFGEGSRLTVL.

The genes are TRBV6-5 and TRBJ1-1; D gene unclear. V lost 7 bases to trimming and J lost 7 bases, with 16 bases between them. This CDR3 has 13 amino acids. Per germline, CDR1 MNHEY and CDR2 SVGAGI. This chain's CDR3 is CASMSGLPFEAFF. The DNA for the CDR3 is TGTGCCAGCATGTCCGGGCTTCCCTTTGAAGCTTTCTTT.

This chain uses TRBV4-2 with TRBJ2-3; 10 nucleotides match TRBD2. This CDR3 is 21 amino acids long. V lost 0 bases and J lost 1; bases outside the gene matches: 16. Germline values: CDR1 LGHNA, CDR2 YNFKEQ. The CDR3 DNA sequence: TGTGCCAGCAGCCAAGAATCCCCGAGTCTAGCGGGGGCTCTCCGCACAGATACGCAGTATTTT. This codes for CASSQESPSLAGALRTDTQYF.

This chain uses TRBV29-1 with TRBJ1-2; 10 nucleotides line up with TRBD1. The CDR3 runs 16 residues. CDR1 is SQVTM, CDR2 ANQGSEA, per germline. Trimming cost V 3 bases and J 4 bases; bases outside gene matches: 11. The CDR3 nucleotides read TGCAGCGTTGACCCGGGACAGGGGATTCAGGGCTATGGCTACACCTTC. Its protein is CSVDPGQGIQGYGYTF.

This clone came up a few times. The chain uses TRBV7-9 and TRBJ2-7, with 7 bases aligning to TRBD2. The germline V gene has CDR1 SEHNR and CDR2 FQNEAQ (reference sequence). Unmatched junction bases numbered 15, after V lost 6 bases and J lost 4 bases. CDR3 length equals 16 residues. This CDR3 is CASSPPARPGGYEQYF. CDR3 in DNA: TGTGCCAGCAGTCCACCTGCCCGCCCGGGAGGATACGAGCAGTACTTC.

The CDR3 DNA reads as TGTGCCAGCAGTCCCCCGGGCGATGAGCAGTTCTTC. This encodes CASSPPGDEQFF. V gene TRBV28 combines with J gene TRBJ2-1; no firm D call. CDR1 MDHEN and CDR2 SYDVKM come from the germline V gene. V lost 5 bases and J 8 bases, leaving 10 bases between the germline ends. This CDR3 has 12 residues.

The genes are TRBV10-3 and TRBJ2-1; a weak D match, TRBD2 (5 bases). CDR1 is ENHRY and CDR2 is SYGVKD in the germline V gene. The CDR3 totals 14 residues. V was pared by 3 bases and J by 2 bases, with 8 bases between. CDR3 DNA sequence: TGTGCCATCAGTGACGGAGGTCCCTACAATGAGCAGTTCTTC. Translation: CAISDGGPYNEQFF.

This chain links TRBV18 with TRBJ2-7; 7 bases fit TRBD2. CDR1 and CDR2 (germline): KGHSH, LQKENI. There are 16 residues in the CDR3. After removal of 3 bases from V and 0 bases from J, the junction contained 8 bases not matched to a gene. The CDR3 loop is CASSPRLARTSYEQYF. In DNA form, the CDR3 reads TGTGCCAGCTCACCGAGACTAGCCCGAACCTCCTACGAGCAGTACTTC.

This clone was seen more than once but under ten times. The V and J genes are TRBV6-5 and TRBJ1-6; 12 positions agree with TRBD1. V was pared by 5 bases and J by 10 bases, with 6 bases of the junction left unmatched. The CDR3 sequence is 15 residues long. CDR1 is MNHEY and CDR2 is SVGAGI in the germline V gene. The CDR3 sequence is CASSTGTGGWSPLHF. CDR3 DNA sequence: TGTGCCAGCAGTACGGGGACAGGGGGCTGGTCACCCCTCCACTTT.

CDR3 region: CASSLSVPSGGAWETQYF. The CDR3 nucleotides are TGTGCCAGCAGTTTATCGGTCCCTAGCGGGGGGGCCTGGGAGACCCAGTACTTC. V usage is TRBV27 and J usage is TRBJ2-5, with 12 bases fitting TRBD2. This CDR3 region has 18 residues. Losses at the gene ends were 0 bases for V and 5 bases for J; bases not matched to a gene: 10. Germline lookup yields CDR1 MNHEY and CDR2 SMNVEV (reference sequence).